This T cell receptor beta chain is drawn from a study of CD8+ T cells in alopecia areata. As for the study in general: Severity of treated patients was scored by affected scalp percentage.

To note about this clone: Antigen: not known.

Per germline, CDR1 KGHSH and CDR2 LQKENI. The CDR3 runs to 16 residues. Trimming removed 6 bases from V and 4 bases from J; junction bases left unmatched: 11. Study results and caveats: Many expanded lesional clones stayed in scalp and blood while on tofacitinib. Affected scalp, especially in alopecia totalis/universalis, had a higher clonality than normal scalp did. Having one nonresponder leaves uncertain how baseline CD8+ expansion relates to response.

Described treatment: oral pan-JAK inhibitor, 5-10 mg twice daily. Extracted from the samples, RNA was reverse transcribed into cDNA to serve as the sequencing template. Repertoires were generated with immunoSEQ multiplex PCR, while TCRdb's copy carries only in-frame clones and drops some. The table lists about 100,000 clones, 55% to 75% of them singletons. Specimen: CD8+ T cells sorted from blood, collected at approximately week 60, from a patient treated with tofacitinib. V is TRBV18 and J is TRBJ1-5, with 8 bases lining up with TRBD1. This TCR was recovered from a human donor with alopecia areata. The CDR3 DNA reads TGTGCCAGCTCCCTTCGGACAGGGACTAGAAATCAGCCCCAGCATTTT. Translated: CASSLRTGTRNQPQHF.